The rows below give T cell receptor beta chains drawn from one sample of a study of OX40 agonist ivuxolimab in advanced cancers. The method was immunoSEQ multiplex PCR; TCRdb's version includes in-frame clones alone and lacks a portion of them. The repertoire holds fewer than 70,000 clones, with 75% to 95% as singletons. The source was CD4+ or CD8+ T cells sorted from blood, collected in a trial of the OX40 agonist ivuxolimab. These receptors were collected from an adult with an advanced solid tumor such as melanoma, head and neck, liver or kidney cancer. CDR3s include the opening cysteine and the closing phenylalanine or tryptophan. The D gene is left open where the match is weak. Not every row has a clone size; where given, it reads once, few, many or a size class.

d_call j_call clone_size v_call cdr3_aa cdr3_nt
. TRBJ1-4 . TRBV19 CASSHTGRMGEKLFF TGTGCCAGTAGTCATACGGGCAGGATGGGTGAAAAACTGTTTTTT
TRBD2 TRBJ2-3 . TRBV19 CASSARLAGEYTQYF TGTGCCAGTAGTGCCCGACTAGCGGGAGAATATACGCAGTATTTT
. TRBJ1-4 once TRBV28 CASSLTEKLFF TGTGCCAGCAGTTTAACTGAAAAACTGTTTTTT
. TRBJ1-5 . TRBV6-5 CASSYSTPSNQPQHF TGTGCCAGCAGTTACTCAACCCCTAGCAATCAGCCCCAGCATTTT
. TRBJ2-5 . TRBV1 CTSSQEKTETQYF TGCACCAGCAGCCAAGAGAAGACGGAGACCCAGTACTTC
TRBD1 TRBJ2-7 . TRBV28 CASSRPGTGSYEQYF TGTGCCAGCAGTCGTCCAGGGACAGGGAGCTACGAGCAGTACTTC
. TRBJ2-2 . TRBV7-9 CASSSQSVGELFF TGTGCCAGCAGCTCCCAGTCGGTCGGGGAGCTGTTTTTT
TRBD1 TRBJ2-7 . TRBV7-9 CASGQGILQYF TGTGCCAGCGGACAGGGGATCCTGCAGTACTTC
. TRBJ2-2 . TRBV5-1 CASSPDRFPGELFF TGCGCCAGCAGCCCAGACAGGTTCCCCGGGGAGCTGTTTTTT
TRBD2 TRBJ2-7 . TRBV7-3 CASSFGASGISEQYF TGTGCCAGCAGCTTCGGGGCTAGCGGGATCTCCGAGCAGTACTTC
TRBD1 TRBJ2-1 . TRBV6-1 CASSGTGRPAGTRYNEQFF TGTGCCAGCAGTGGGACAGGGCGACCAGCGGGCACCAGATACAATGAGCAGTTCTTC
TRBD1 TRBJ2-7 . TRBV29-1 CSAGQGPAYEQYF TGCAGCGCCGGACAGGGCCCTGCCTACGAGCAGTACTTC
. TRBJ1-4 . TRBV9 CASSAGGTNEKLFF TGTGCCAGCAGCGCGGGAGGAACTAATGAAAAACTGTTTTTT
TRBD1 TRBJ2-7 . TRBV28 CASRSSQGVGYEQYF TGTGCCAGCAGGTCGAGCCAGGGGGTAGGCTACGAGCAGTACTTC
. TRBJ2-7 . TRBV7-9 CASSSGDSYEQYF TGTGCCAGCAGCTCAGGAGACTCGTACGAGCAGTACTTC
. TRBJ2-5 . TRBV27 CASMETQYF TGTGCCAGCATGGAGACCCAGTACTTC
. TRBJ2-7 . TRBV5-1 CASSFDGGEQYF TGCGCCAGCAGCTTTGACGGAGGAGAGCAGTACTTC
. TRBJ1-1 . TRBV7-3 CASSLTGQLNTEAFF TGTGCCAGCAGCTTAACCGGACAGTTGAACACTGAAGCTTTCTTT
TRBD2 TRBJ2-7 . TRBV7-2 CASSLGDGTTFYEQYF TGTGCCAGCAGCTTAGGTGATGGGACTACGTTCTACGAGCAGTACTTC
. TRBJ1-1 . TRBV6-5 CASSTTGNTEAFF TGTGCCAGCAGCACGACAGGGAACACTGAAGCTTTCTTT
TRBD2 TRBJ2-7 . TRBV28 CASSKLAGDIYEQYF TGTGCCAGCAGCAAGCTAGCGGGAGACATTTACGAGCAGTACTTC
. TRBJ2-7 . TRBV6-5 CATLGADTGVYEQYF TGTGCCACCCTCGGGGCAGACACGGGTGTCTACGAGCAGTACTTC
TRBD1 TRBJ1-2 . TRBV4-3 CASSHLPTGRGNYGYTF TGCGCCAGCAGCCACCTTCCGACAGGGAGGGGTAACTATGGCTACACCTTC
. TRBJ2-5 . TRBV9 CASSVMLGPRETQYF TGTGCCAGCAGCGTGATGCTAGGCCCCCGGGAGACCCAGTACTTC
. TRBJ2-3 . TRBV7-3 CASSPGTVPETQYF TGTGCCAGCAGCCCCGGGACCGTCCCGGAGACGCAGTATTTT
TRBD1 TRBJ2-7 . TRBV19 CASSPGQTAYEQYF TGTGCCAGTAGTCCGGGACAGACCGCCTACGAGCAGTACTTC
TRBD2 TRBJ2-3 . TRBV11-2 CASSRTSGRVDTQYF TGTGCCAGCAGCAGGACTAGCGGGAGGGTGGACACGCAGTATTTT
TRBD1 TRBJ1-1 . TRBV30 CACTGVNTEAFF TGTGCCTGCACAGGGGTGAACACTGAAGCTTTCTTT
TRBD1 TRBJ2-1 . TRBV7-2 CASSTDRGAYNEQFF TGTGCCAGCAGCACCGACAGGGGCGCCTACAATGAGCAGTTCTTC